These 23 T cell receptor beta chains were all obtained from the same sample, sequenced in a study of blood T cell repertoires in COVID-19. Clones were read by immunoSEQ multiplex PCR, and TCRdb kept only the in-frame ones, dropping some. This sample yields around 300,000 clones, of which more than 80% are seen a single time; around 6.8% belongs to the top ten. The sequenced material came from peripheral blood. The source of these receptors is a woman in her twenties or thirties with COVID-19, enrolled during active disease.

This chain uses TRBV2 with TRBJ2-3; D unclear. The CDR3 has 11 residues. In germline, CDR1 is SNHLY, CDR2 FYNNEI. Trimming left V 6 bases short and J 2 bases short, with 3 bases between. The CDR3 bases are TGTGCCAGCAGCTACACAGATACGCAGTATTTT. It codes for CASSYTDTQYF. Using reference TRBV2 and TRBJ2-3 for the parts outside the CDR3, the full variable domain is EPEVTQTPSHQVTQMGQEVILRCVPISNHLYFYWYRQILGQKVEFLVSFYNNEISEKSEIFDDQFSVERPDGSNFTLKIRSTKLEDSAMYFCASSYTDTQYFGPGTRLTVL.

The chain employs TRBV7-3 and TRBJ2-1; TRBD1 agrees at 7 bases. The germline CDR1 and CDR2 sequences are SGHTA and FQGTGA. Trimming at V came to 4 bases and at J to 7 bases, leaving 4 bases not matched to a gene. The CDR3 runs to 13 residues. The CDR3 nucleotides read TGTGCCAGCAGCTCGACAGGGTGGAATGAGCAGTTCTTC. Protein product: CASSSTGWNEQFF.

V gene TRBV4-3 combines with J gene TRBJ2-2; 12 nucleotides line up with TRBD2. V gave up 4 bases and J gave up 4 bases; unmatched junction bases: 7. This CDR3 comprises 17 residues. CDR1 and CDR2 from the germline V gene are LGHNA and YSLEER. The CDR3 region is CASSPRGLAGPTGELFF. CDR3 coding DNA: TGCGCCAGCAGCCCGCGGGGACTAGCGGGCCCCACCGGGGAGCTGTTTTTT.

The rearrangement uses TRBV11-2 and TRBJ2-1; D ambiguous. Between the trimmed V and J ends, which lost 0 bases and 7 bases, there was a span of 13 bases. Germline V CDR1 and CDR2: SGHAT, FQNNGV. This CDR3 has 15 residues. CDR3 DNA: TGTGCCAGCAGCTTAGATTGGTATCCCAGGAATGAGCAGTTCTTC. Amino acids: CASSLDWYPRNEQFF.

The chain uses TRBV6-2 or TRBV6-3 and TRBJ1-6; D might be TRBD1 (6 bases). Germline values: CDR1 MNHEY, CDR2 SVGEGT. CDR3 length equals 15 residues. The V end was cut by 6 bases, the J end by 10 bases, with 19 bases between. CDR3 region: CASSHPAGGASPLHF. In DNA, the CDR3 is TGTGCCAGCAGCCACCCGGCGGGGGGGGCCTCACCCCTCCACTTT.

This chain uses TRBV12-2 with TRBJ2-2; no DNA check was done on the table's D call, TRBD2. TRBV12-2 represents a pseudogene. The CDR3 is made up of 19 amino acids. CDR3 residues: CASRLASTIAGAFTGELFF. As DNA, the CDR3 is TGTGCAAGTCGCTTAGCCAGTACTATAGCGGGAGCATTCACCGGGGAGCTGTTTTTT.

The chain couples TRBV7-2 to TRBJ2-7; 13 bases agree with TRBD2. Trimming removed 5 bases from V and 0 bases from J; junction bases left unmatched: 7. Per the germline V gene, CDR1 is SGHTA and CDR2 is FQGNSA. The CDR3 length is 17 residues. The CDR3 sequence: CASSLPRTSGSSYEQYF. The CDR3 region has the DNA TGTGCCAGCAGCCTCCCCAGGACTAGCGGGAGCTCCTACGAGCAGTACTTC.

The rearrangement uses TRBV30 and TRBJ2-1; 13 bases map to TRBD2. J lost 7 bases, V lost 2 bases, and 2 bases had no gene match. This CDR3 is built from 14 residues. CDR1 is GTSNPN, CDR2 SVGIG, per germline (reference sequence). For the CDR3, the DNA is TGTGCCTGGAGTAGGACTAGCGGGAGTAATGAGCAGTTCTTC. Translation gives CAWSRTSGSNEQFF.

The rearrangement uses TRBV12-3 or TRBV12-4 and TRBJ1-4; D is unclear. The CDR3 extends over 12 amino acids. The ends were cut back, 5 bases at V and 11 bases at J, with 12 bases in the middle. The CDR3 protein is CASSPHTGKLFF. In nucleotides, the CDR3 is TGTGCCAGCAGTCCCCACACGGGGAAACTGTTTTTT.

This clone was seen only once. This chain uses TRBV7-2 with TRBJ2-7; D is undetermined. V was clipped by 1 base and J by 4 bases, with 14 bases between them. This CDR3 is 15 amino acids long. Germline values: CDR1 SGHTA, CDR2 FQGNSA. CDR3 region: CASSLEPLPRYEQYF. The DNA for the CDR3 is TGTGCCAGCAGCTTAGAACCCCTCCCGAGGTACGAGCAGTACTTC.

This clone was counted once. The chain couples TRBV5-4 to TRBJ1-4; no reliable D call. Between the trimmed V and J ends, which lost 3 bases and 7 bases, there was a span of 16 bases. The length of the CDR3 is 15 residues. In germline, CDR1 is SGHNT, CDR2 YYREEE (reference sequence). The CDR3 reads CASSSEGGVGEKLFF. The CDR3 DNA follows: TGTGCCAGCAGCTCAGAGGGTGGGGTTGGTGAAAAACTGTTTTTT.

The rearrangement links TRBV7-2 to TRBJ2-2; a possible D gene is TRBD1 (6 bases). Germline V gives CDR1 SGHTA, CDR2 FQGNSA. The CDR3 has 15 residues. Trimming took 4 bases from V and 3 from J, leaving 12 bases between them. CDR3 region: CASSSQGWDTGELFF. The DNA for the CDR3 is TGTGCCAGCAGCTCTCAGGGGTGGGACACCGGGGAGCTGTTTTTT.

Here the CDR3 reads CASSSTGGGNTEAFF. CDR3 nucleotides: TGTGCCAGCAGTTCGACAGGGGGAGGGAACACTGAAGCTTTCTTT. V is TRBV6-1 and J is TRBJ1-1, with 9 bases matching TRBD1. The CDR3 length is 15 residues. J lost 1 base, V lost 5 bases, and 5 bases had no gene match. CDR1 and CDR2 from the germline V gene are MNHNS and SASEGT.

Here the CDR3 reads CASSVLANMNTEAFF. In DNA form, the CDR3 reads TGTGCCAGCAGCGTTTTGGCAAACATGAACACTGAAGCTTTCTTT. The J gene is TRBJ1-1, the V gene TRBV9, with D hard to call. This CDR3 region has 15 residues. The germline V gene encodes CDR1 SGDLS and CDR2 YYNGEE. Between the trimmed V and J ends, which lost 2 bases and 0 bases, there was a span of 11 bases.

The chain uses TRBV28 and TRBJ1-6; 7 bases line up with TRBD1. With V trimmed by 2 bases and J by 4 bases, 5 bases remained unmatched. CDR1 is MDHEN, CDR2 SYDVKM, per germline. The CDR3 runs 16 residues. As DNA, the CDR3 is TGTGCCAGCAGTTTACGACAGGGCGTGTATAATTCACCCCTCCACTTT. It codes for CASSLRQGVYNSPLHF.

As regards this clone: The same CDR3 arises from other DNA sequences in this sample as well. The chain joins TRBV20-1 to TRBJ1-2; 10 nucleotides align to TRBD1. Germline CDR1 DFQATT, CDR2 SNEGSKA (reference sequence). This CDR3 is built from 11 residues. V dropped 6 bases and J dropped 8; count of bases not matched to a gene: 3. The CDR3 coding sequence is TGCAGTGCCGACAGGGGGCGCGGCTACACCTTC. Translation: CSADRGRGYTF.

CDR3 loop: CASSQDRVGSNEQFF. In DNA form, the CDR3 reads TGCGCCAGCAGCCAAGACAGGGTCGGGAGCAATGAGCAGTTCTTC. The rearrangement joins TRBV4-3 to TRBJ2-1; D may be TRBD2 (6 bases). The CDR3 covers 15 residues. V was shortened by 0 bases and J by 6 bases, with 12 bases between the two germline ends. Per the germline V gene, CDR1 is LGHNA and CDR2 is YSLEER.

This sequence joins TRBV30 and TRBJ1-2; D ambiguous. V lost 3 bases to trimming and J lost 3 bases, with 14 bases between them. This CDR3 spans 14 amino acids. Germline assignment: CDR1 GTSNPN and CDR2 SVGIG (reference sequence). For the CDR3, the DNA is TGTGCCTGGAGGAGACACGGCGGGGACTATGGCTACACCTTC. The encoded protein is CAWRRHGGDYGYTF.

The CDR3 DNA is TGTGCCAGCAGCTTAGGGGGGGCCGGGGGGGGCGAGCAGTACTTC. It is translated as CASSLGGAGGGEQYF. The chain couples TRBV11-2 to TRBJ2-7, with 8 bases matching TRBD2. After removal of 1 base from V and 6 bases from J, the junction contained 8 bases not matched to a gene. Germline V CDR1 and CDR2: SGHAT, FQNNGV. The CDR3 length is 15 residues.

The rearrangement links TRBV4-2 to TRBJ1-3, with D tentatively TRBD1 (6 bases). CDR1 is LGHNA, CDR2 YNFKEQ, per germline. CDR3 size: 17 residues. Trimming removed 2 bases from V and 0 bases from J, with 14 bases in between. CDR3 amino acids: CASSQPRQGISGNTIYF. For the CDR3, the DNA is TGTGCCAGCAGCCAACCACGGCAGGGGATCTCTGGAAACACCATATATTTT.

This clone was seen once. The rearrangement uses TRBV3-1 (or the pseudogene TRBV3-2) and TRBJ1-3; D is perhaps TRBD1 (6 bases). The CDR3 totals 16 residues. Germline V gene data show CDR1 as LGHDT and CDR2 as YNNKEL (reference sequence). V lost 3 bases to trimming and J lost 0 bases, with 12 bases between them. The CDR3 here is CASSQRGGLSGNTIYF. The CDR3 DNA sequence: TGTGCCAGCAGCCAGAGGGGGGGTCTCTCTGGAAACACCATATATTTT.

V is TRBV28 and J is TRBJ2-7, with 11 bases fitting TRBD1. This CDR3 has 15 residues. The V gene end was trimmed by 4 bases and the J gene end by 5 bases; junction bases not matched to a gene: 7. Germline CDR1 reads MDHEN; CDR2 reads SYDVKM. The CDR3 bases are TGTGCCAGCAGTTGGGGGGGACAGGGGGTCGACGAGCAGTACTTC. It is translated as CASSWGGQGVDEQYF.

This clone has a single count. V gene TRBV19 combines with J gene TRBJ1-5; TRBD1 might be the D (5 bases). Germline CDR1 is LNHDA and CDR2 is SQIVND (reference sequence). The CDR3 covers 16 residues. Deletions cut 5 bases from V and 6 bases from J, with 20 bases between. The CDR3, as DNA: TGTGCCAGTAGTCTAAGAGGCCAGGGAAGGGGTCAGCCCCAGCATTTT. Translating it yields CASSLRGQGRGQPQHF.